The 25 T cell receptor beta chains reported below all come from one sample, sequenced in a study of siplizumab effects on memory and regulatory T cells. The table came from immunoSEQ multiplex PCR; TCRdb's copy has only in-frame clones and leaves some out. The table has about 100,000 clones, about 93% seen once. What was sequenced was CD4+ T cells sorted from blood. The receptors here all came from a human donor in good health.

This sequence joins TRBV19 and TRBJ2-7; 15 bases match TRBD2. The ends lost 8 bases at V and 6 bases at J; junction bases unmatched: 5. CDR3 size: 14 residues. Looked up from germline, CDR1 is LNHDA and CDR2 is SQIVND (reference sequence). CDR3 bases: TGTGCCAGTGGACCGGGACTAGCGGGAGGCGAGCAGTACTTC. This encodes CASGPGLAGGEQYF. Full variable domain (remainder filled in from reference TRBV19 and TRBJ2-7): DGGITQSPKYLFRKEGQNVTLSCEQNLNHDAMYWYRQDPGQGLRLIYYSQIVNDFQKGDIAEGYSVSREKKESFPLTVTSAQKNPTAFYLCASGPGLAGGEQYFGPGTRLTVT.

V usage is TRBV25-1 and J usage is TRBJ1-4; D is undetermined. Trimming cost V 3 bases and J 4 bases, with 12 bases left between them. The CDR3 extends over 15 amino acids. Germline V gives CDR1 MGHDK, CDR2 SYGVNS. The CDR3 coding sequence is TGTGCCAGCAGTGAGCCAGTGGAACGTAATGAAAAACTGTTTTTT. Residues: CASSEPVERNEKLFF.

This chain connects TRBV25-1 to TRBJ2-1; D is ambiguous. V was trimmed by 3 bases and J by 12 bases, leaving 9 bases between them. CDR3 length equals 11 residues. Germline V gives CDR1 MGHDK, CDR2 SYGVNS. The CDR3, as DNA: TGTGCCAGCAGTGATAATATTGTGCAGTTCTTC. This translates into CASSDNIVQFF.

Only a few counts were recorded for this clone. The CDR3 nucleotides are TGCGCCAGCAGCCCCCCCTGGAGCGGGAGAAGGACCGGGGAGCTGTTTTTT. It encodes CASSPPWSGRRTGELFF. This sequence joins TRBV4-1 and TRBJ2-2; 8 nucleotides align to TRBD2. This CDR3 contains 17 residues. Looked up from germline, CDR1 is MGHRA and CDR2 is YSYEKL. The trim removed 4 bases at V and 5 bases at J, leaving 12 bases unmatched.

On this clone: Other DNA sequences in this specimen translate into the identical CDR3. The chain is built from TRBV11-3 and TRBJ2-2, with TRBD1 as a possible D gene (6 bases). V dropped 4 bases and J dropped 6 bases, with 9 bases sitting between them. CDR3 length: 13 residues. The germline V gene has CDR1 SGHNT and CDR2 YENEEA. The CDR3 here is CASSYRDPGELFF. The CDR3 DNA reads TGTGCCAGCAGCTACAGGGATCCCGGGGAGCTGTTTTTT.

The V gene is TRBV14, the J gene TRBJ2-1; TRBD2 agrees at 8 bases. The ends lost 4 bases at V and 0 bases at J; junction bases unmatched: 5. CDR3 length equals 16 residues. Germline CDR1 reads SGHDN; CDR2 reads FVKESK. The CDR3 bases are TGTGCCAGCAGCCGCTTAAGCGGGAGCTCCTACAATGAGCAGTTCTTC. Residues: CASSRLSGSSYNEQFF. Looking up the rest from reference TRBV14 and TRBJ2-1 gives the full variable domain: EAGVTQFPSHSVIEKGQTVTLRCDPISGHDNLYWYRRVMGKEIKFLLHFVKESKQDESGMPNNRFLAERTGGTYSTLKVQPAELEDSGVYFCASSRLSGSSYNEQFFGPGTRLTVL.

V usage is TRBV6-5 and J usage is TRBJ1-4, with TRBD1 identical over 7 bases. V gave up 5 bases and J gave up 8 bases; unmatched junction bases: 5. Per germline, CDR1 MNHEY and CDR2 SVGAGI. The CDR3 sequence is 13 residues long. The CDR3 here is CASSHKGGEKLFF. In DNA form, the CDR3 reads TGTGCCAGCAGTCACAAAGGGGGCGAAAAACTGTTTTTT.

The V gene is TRBV7-9, the J gene TRBJ2-1, with TRBD2 identical over 11 bases. Per the germline V gene, CDR1 is SEHNR and CDR2 is FQNEAQ (reference sequence). Trimming cost V 4 bases and J 4 bases; bases outside gene matches: 6. This CDR3 has 16 amino acids. The CDR3 DNA reads TGTGCCAGCAGCTCGGGACTAGCGGCTCCTTACAATGAGCAGTTCTTC. It translates to CASSSGLAAPYNEQFF. Using reference TRBV7-9 and TRBJ2-1 for the parts outside the CDR3, the full variable domain is DTGVSQNPRHKITKRGQNVTFRCDPISEHNRLYWYRQTLGQGPEFLTYFQNEAQLEKSRLLSDRFSAERPKGSFSTLEIQRTEQGDSAMYLCASSSGLAAPYNEQFFGPGTRLTVL.

The chain uses TRBV15 and TRBJ2-5, with D possibly TRBD2 on 6 matching bases. Trimming removed 5 bases at V and 2 bases at J, with 15 bases between. The germline V gene has CDR1 LNHNV and CDR2 YYDKDF (reference sequence). The CDR3 covers 15 residues. CDR3 sequence: CATSPRRDGQETQYF. As DNA, the CDR3 is TGTGCCACCAGCCCCCGGAGGGACGGTCAAGAGACCCAGTACTTC.

The chain links TRBV10-1 to TRBJ1-1, with D hard to call. V lost 2 bases, J lost 4 bases, and 11 bases lay in between. CDR1 WNHNN and CDR2 SYGVQD come from the germline V gene (reference sequence). The CDR3 loop spans 14 amino acids. The CDR3 loop is CASSETGRGTEAFF. The DNA for the CDR3 is TGCGCCAGCAGTGAGACGGGCCGGGGCACTGAAGCTTTCTTT.

This rearrangement joins TRBV6-6 to TRBJ1-2; D may be TRBD1 (5 bases). Germline loops: CDR1 MNHNY, CDR2 SVGAGI (reference sequence). Trimming took 5 bases from V and 8 from J, leaving 18 bases between them. The length of the CDR3 is 14 residues. CDR3 amino acids: CASSGVGRSRGYTF. The CDR3 DNA reads TGTGCCAGCAGTGGGGTGGGGCGCAGCAGAGGCTACACCTTC.

The genes are TRBV5-1 and TRBJ1-5, with TRBD1 matching over 8 bases. Germline V CDR1 and CDR2: SGHRS, YFSETQ. V lost 0 bases and J lost 1; bases outside the gene matches: 12. The CDR3 runs 19 residues. For the CDR3, the DNA is TGCGCCAGCAGCTTGGGGCCAGGGGGCGATCAAGGGAGCAATCAGCCCCAGCATTTT. This gives the protein CASSLGPGGDQGSNQPQHF.

The chain recombines TRBV15 with TRBJ2-4, with no clear D. Germline lookup yields CDR1 LNHNV and CDR2 YYDKDF (reference sequence). V shed 3 bases and J shed 0 bases, with 6 bases lying between them. This CDR3 has 14 amino acids. The CDR3 sequence is CATSSKLAKNIQYF. The DNA of the CDR3 is TGTGCCACCAGCAGTAAGTTAGCCAAAAACATTCAGTACTTC.

The chain links TRBV28 to TRBJ1-1; the D is unclear. This CDR3 comprises 13 residues. Germline V CDR1 and CDR2: MDHEN, SYDVKM. V shed 3 bases and J shed 7 bases, with 12 bases lying between them. The CDR3 loop reads CASSLVGHREAFF. As DNA, the CDR3 is TGTGCCAGCAGTTTGGTAGGGCACCGTGAAGCTTTCTTT.

This chain uses TRBV5-4 with TRBJ2-5; TRBD1 matches 9 bases. Trimming at V came to 1 base and at J to 4 bases, leaving 2 bases not matched to a gene. The CDR3 is 14 residues long. Germline CDR1 reads SGHNT; CDR2 reads YYREEE (reference sequence). Here the CDR3 reads CASSLPQGAETQYF. The CDR3 DNA reads TGTGCCAGCAGCTTGCCACAGGGGGCAGAGACCCAGTACTTC.

V and J are TRBV6-6 and TRBJ2-7; D uncertain. Per germline, CDR1 MNHNY and CDR2 SVGAGI (reference sequence). V was trimmed by 4 bases and J by 2 bases, leaving 3 bases between them. The CDR3 runs to 11 residues. CDR3 loop: CASSSTYEQYF. The DNA for the CDR3 is TGTGCCAGCAGTTCCACCTACGAGCAGTACTTC.

V and J are TRBV6-6 and TRBJ2-4; TRBD2 is a possible D gene (7 bases). There are 13 residues in the CDR3. V was trimmed by 8 bases and J by 16 bases, leaving 24 bases between them. The germline V gene has CDR1 MNHNY and CDR2 SVGAGI (reference sequence). CDR3 loop: CASSREGEGFEYF. The CDR3, as DNA: TGTGCCAGCTCCCGCGAGGGGGAGGGTTTTGAATACTTC.

The chain is built from TRBV15 and TRBJ1-5; TRBD1 agrees at 9 bases. The CDR3 spans 15 residues. J lost 5 bases, V lost 0 bases, and 2 bases had no gene match. Germline loops: CDR1 LNHNV, CDR2 YYDKDF (reference sequence). The CDR3 region is CATSRDRDRDQPQHF. The DNA of the CDR3 is TGTGCCACCAGCAGAGATCGGGACAGGGATCAGCCCCAGCATTTT.

The chain carries TRBV27 and TRBJ2-1; possibly TRBD1 for D (5 bases). Germline CDR1 reads MNHEY; CDR2 reads SMNVEV (reference sequence). CDR3 length: 14 residues. Trimming cost V 3 bases and J 6 bases, with 12 bases left between them. The CDR3 DNA reads TGTGCCAGCAGTTTTTTTCCGACAGTCAATGAGCAGTTCTTC. Encoded protein: CASSFFPTVNEQFF.

The chain combines TRBV15 with TRBJ1-2; 8 nucleotides match TRBD1. The germline V gene has CDR1 LNHNV and CDR2 YYDKDF (reference sequence). The CDR3 length is 16 residues. Trimming at V came to 0 bases and at J to 4 bases, leaving 7 bases not matched to a gene. The chain's CDR3 is CATSRDSAGGIYGYTF. In DNA, the CDR3 is TGTGCCACCAGCAGAGATTCGGCAGGGGGCATCTATGGCTACACCTTC.

The chain joins TRBV5-4 to TRBJ2-3; the match to TRBD2 covers 12 bases. Germline V CDR1 and CDR2: SGHNT, YYREEE (reference sequence). The CDR3 length is 18 residues. V was pared by 0 bases and J by 0 bases, with 5 bases of the junction left unmatched. The CDR3 DNA reads as TGTGCCAGCAGCTTGGGCCTACTAGCGGGGGGTAGCACAGATACGCAGTATTTT. It is translated as CASSLGLLAGGSTDTQYF.

The V and J genes are TRBV30 and TRBJ1-1, with 8 bases aligning to TRBD1. The CDR3 sequence is 21 residues long. Per germline, CDR1 GTSNPN and CDR2 SVGIG (reference sequence). V was clipped by 2 bases and J by 8 bases; unmatched bases: 31. CDR3 region: CAWSTPGTGFFTPVESNEAFF. DNA of the CDR3: TGTGCCTGGAGTACTCCAGGGACAGGATTTTTTACCCCGGTTGAGAGTAACGAAGCTTTCTTT.

The sample holds one count of this clone. The V call is TRBV5-6, the J call TRBJ2-7; 7 bases are shared with TRBD1. Germline V gene sequence: CDR1 SGHDT, CDR2 YYEEEE. Trimming cost V 0 bases and J 5 bases; bases outside gene matches: 11. The CDR3 runs 16 residues. CDR3 sequence: CASSLDPTGAKDEQYF. DNA of the CDR3: TGTGCCAGCAGCTTGGACCCAACAGGGGCGAAGGACGAGCAGTACTTC.

V gene TRBV7-3 combines with J gene TRBJ2-2; D is unclear. The germline V gene encodes CDR1 SGHTA and CDR2 FQGTGA. This CDR3 is 14 amino acids long. V dropped 5 bases and J dropped 6 bases, with 13 bases sitting between them. The CDR3 DNA sequence: TGTGCCAGCAGCCCACGGGTAGAGCCCGGGGAGCTGTTTTTT. Its protein product is CASSPRVEPGELFF.

The V and J genes are TRBV6-9 and TRBJ2-4, with D perhaps matching TRBD2 (6 bases). The CDR3 sequence is 17 residues long. Deletions cut 6 bases from V and 0 bases from J, with 18 bases between. Germline V CDR1 and CDR2: MNHGY, SVAAGI. The CDR3 DNA follows: TGTGCCAGCAGGGAGGGACTCAGGGAACCAGCCAAAAACATTCAGTACTTC. Protein product: CASREGLREPAKNIQYF.